The 21 T cell receptor beta chains below were found in one sample sequenced in a study of human T cells and chemical hapten exposure. MiXCR, run by TCRdb on the RACE reads, gives a single entry per CDR3 protein. This table holds about 79,000 distinct CDR3 sequences, 8.6% found once. Indicated time point: healthy volunteer bleed at 6 weeks. Unseparated into fractions, whole blood served as the source from which total RNA was extracted. Sequencing was performed on whole blood. These TCRs come from a male donor in good health. Some clones in this sample may be carry-over from other donors' samples.

This clonotype was seen many times. This rearrangement joins TRBV20-1 to TRBJ2-4, with 8 bases identical to TRBD1. Germline CDR1 and CDR2: DFQATT and SNEGSKA (reference sequence). The CDR3 is 17 amino acids. V trimming: 0 bases; J trimming: 0 bases; junction bases outside the gene matches: 7. CDR3 DNA sequence: TGCAGTGCTAGAGAATACAGGACAGGGCTAGCCAAAAACATTCAGTACTTC. Translation gives CSAREYRTGLAKNIQYF.

The V and J genes are TRBV28 and TRBJ1-2; D possibly corresponds to TRBD1 (6 bases). The CDR3 contains 15 residues. CDR1 MDHEN and CDR2 SYDVKM come from the germline V gene. Deletions cut 6 bases from V and 2 bases from J, with 16 bases between. CDR3 bases: TGTGCCAGCAGCTCCGGGACACCGCGGAACTATGGCTACACCTTC. It yields the protein CASSSGTPRNYGYTF.

In this sample, this clonotype turned up a few times. The chain joins TRBV6-2 or TRBV6-3 to TRBJ1-5; no firm D call. The germline V and J ends were trimmed by 5 bases and 4 bases, with 21 bases remaining between them. Per germline, CDR1 MNHEY and CDR2 SVGEGT. The CDR3 has 17 amino acids. CDR3 loop: CASSPPPAGPSNQPQHF. The CDR3 coding sequence is TGTGCCAGCAGTCCACCCCCCGCCGGGCCCTCAAATCAGCCCCAGCATTTT.

This sequence joins TRBV5-6 and TRBJ2-7, with D unresolved. V gave up 0 bases and J gave up 2 bases, with 9 bases separating them. The CDR3 runs to 14 residues. Germline loops: CDR1 SGHDT, CDR2 YYEEEE. The CDR3 nucleotides read TGTGCCAGCAGCTTGGGTTCCGGCACCTACGAGCAGTACTTC. Residues: CASSLGSGTYEQYF.

The rearrangement uses TRBV12-3 or TRBV12-4 and TRBJ1-2; D is undetermined. V lost 0 bases and J lost 2, with 10 bases in between. The CDR3 has 15 residues. The CDR3: CASSLAGLENYGYTF. CDR3 sequence (DNA): TGTGCCAGCAGTTTAGCTGGGTTAGAAAACTATGGCTACACCTTC.

Only a few counts were recorded for this clonotype. The junction does not match germline at one end; this may be a read error. The chain couples TRBV6-5 to TRBJ1-4, with 8 bases matching TRBD1. The CDR3 is made up of 19 amino acids. CDR1 and CDR2 (germline): MNHEY, SVGAGI. The CDR3: CASSNSIRGRLATNEKLFF. The DNA of the CDR3 is TGTGCCAGCAGTAACTCAATCAGGGGGCGTCTTGCAACTAATGAAAAACTGTTTTTT.

This clonotype has just a few counts. V usage is TRBV20-1 and J usage is TRBJ1-1; D is undetermined. CDR1 is DFQATT and CDR2 is SNEGSKA in the germline V gene (reference sequence). V lost 1 base to trimming and J lost 6 bases, with 18 bases between them. The CDR3 runs 15 residues. The CDR3 region is CSARGDPTRGPEAFF. CDR3 DNA sequence: TGCAGTGCTAGAGGGGATCCTACCAGAGGTCCTGAAGCTTTCTTT.

V gene TRBV29-1 combines with J gene TRBJ2-7; D uncertain. V was pared by 6 bases and J by 1 base, with 13 bases between. Germline V gene data show CDR1 as SQVTM and CDR2 as ANQGSEA. The CDR3 spans 13 residues. The CDR3 here is CSVALLGSYEQYF. CDR3 nucleotide sequence: TGCAGCGTAGCGTTGCTGGGGTCCTACGAGCAGTACTTC.

The rearrangement uses TRBV11-2 and TRBJ2-4; D gene uncertain. There are 19 residues in the CDR3. V was clipped by 0 bases and J by 0 bases, with 18 bases between them. Germline V CDR1 and CDR2: SGHAT, FQNNGV. The CDR3, as DNA: TGTGCCAGCAGCTTAGATCGCCCGAAACCCGCCCTAGCCAAAAACATTCAGTACTTC. Translated: CASSLDRPKPALAKNIQYF.

This clonotype was recorded a few times. This chain links TRBV6-2 or TRBV6-3 with TRBJ2-3; 7 nucleotides agree with TRBD1. Germline CDR1 MNHEY, CDR2 SVGEGT. With 5 bases clipped from V and 2 bases from J, the junction kept 7 bases outside the gene matches. There are 15 residues in the CDR3. This chain's CDR3 is CASSPGTANTDTQYF. DNA of the CDR3: TGTGCCAGCAGTCCCGGGACAGCCAACACAGATACGCAGTATTTT.

This clonotype occurred many times. The CDR3: CASSLGTANEKLFF. CDR3 sequence (DNA): TGTGCCAGCAGTTTAGGGACAGCAAATGAAAAACTGTTTTTT. The chain joins TRBV27 to TRBJ1-4; TRBD1 agrees at 7 bases. The V gene end was trimmed by 2 bases and the J gene end by 5 bases; junction bases not matched to a gene: 2. The CDR3 runs 14 residues. In germline, CDR1 is MNHEY, CDR2 SMNVEV (reference sequence).

The CDR3 DNA reads as TGTGCCTACGGTGGCGGATGGAGGGCGCCCTACGAGCAGTACTTC. Its protein product is CAYGGGWRAPYEQYF. The chain links TRBV30 to TRBJ2-7, with D tentatively TRBD2 (6 bases). Trimming cost V 7 bases and J 2 bases, with 21 bases left between them. The germline CDR1 and CDR2 sequences are GTSNPN and SVGIG (reference sequence). The CDR3 consists of 15 residues.

This clonotype appeared a single time. The rearrangement uses TRBV20-1 and TRBJ2-1, with 10 bases that match TRBD2. The CDR3 extends over 16 amino acids. The junction had 13 bases not matched to a gene; V was cut back by 3 bases and J by 8 bases. Germline values: CDR1 DFQATT, CDR2 SNEGSKA (reference sequence). CDR3 amino acids: CSASQTSGVFRDEQFF. For the CDR3, the DNA is TGCAGTGCTAGTCAAACTAGCGGGGTTTTTAGGGATGAGCAGTTCTTC.

In this sample, this clonotype turned up a few times. Written as DNA, the CDR3 is TGCAGCGTTGAAAGGGACTCCGGGGGCACTGAAGCTTTCTTT. This translates into CSVERDSGGTEAFF. The V and J genes are TRBV29-1 and TRBJ1-1; D perhaps matches TRBD1 (5 bases). Per germline, CDR1 SQVTM and CDR2 ANQGSEA. V dropped 2 bases and J dropped 4 bases, with 14 bases sitting between them. The CDR3 extends over 14 amino acids. Full variable domain (outside the CDR3, taken from reference TRBV29-1 and TRBJ1-1): SAVISQKPSRDICQRGTSLTIQCQVDSQVTMMFWYRQQPGQSLTLIATANQGSEATYESGFVIDKFPISRPNLTFSTLTVSNMSPEDSSIYLCSVERDSGGTEAFFGQGTRLTVV.

This clonotype was seen repeatedly, ten times or more. The chain combines TRBV6-1 with TRBJ1-5; 8 positions agree with TRBD1. Germline CDR1 MNHNS, CDR2 SASEGT. With 1 base clipped from V and 4 bases from J, the junction kept 9 bases outside the gene matches. The CDR3 has 17 amino acids. CDR3 residues: CASSEVEDRGWNQPQHF. Here the CDR3 DNA reads TGTGCCAGCAGTGAAGTTGAAGACAGGGGATGGAATCAGCCCCAGCATTTT.

At least ten counts were recorded for this clonotype. The genes are TRBV3-1 and TRBJ1-1, with 8 nucleotides matching TRBD1. Per germline, CDR1 LGHDT and CDR2 YNNKEL (reference sequence). Trimming at V came to 1 base and at J to 10 bases, leaving 8 bases not matched to a gene. The CDR3 covers 14 residues. The chain's CDR3 is CASSQGSGTGGAFF. DNA of the CDR3: TGTGCCAGCAGCCAAGGCTCCGGGACAGGTGGAGCTTTCTTT.

This clonotype was observed a few times. The chain has TRBV6-5 and TRBJ1-2; no clear D gene. Germline V gene sequence: CDR1 MNHEY, CDR2 SVGAGI. The CDR3 consists of 18 residues. The V and J ends lost 0 bases and 0 bases respectively, with 17 bases between them. The CDR3 nucleotides read TGTGCCAGCAGTTACTCGGGCAGGCATCCGTTAGCTAACTATGGCTACACCTTC. Amino acid sequence: CASSYSGRHPLANYGYTF.

The V and J genes are TRBV5-5 and TRBJ2-7; D unresolved. This CDR3 has 15 residues. V lost 0 bases and J lost 2, with 12 bases in between. CDR1 is SGHKS and CDR2 is YYEKEE in the germline V gene (reference sequence). CDR3 sequence (DNA): TGTGCCAGCAGCTTGGGGGTCAGGTCCGCCTACGAGCAGTACTTC. Amino acid sequence: CASSLGVRSAYEQYF.

This clonotype was observed a few times. The V and J genes are TRBV2 and TRBJ2-7; D may correspond to TRBD1 or TRBD2 (5 bases each). CDR1 is SNHLY and CDR2 is FYNNEI in the germline V gene. Trimming cost V 3 bases and J 1 base, with 10 bases left between them. This CDR3 region has 14 residues. This CDR3 reads CASSETAVSYEQYF. The CDR3, as DNA: TGTGCCAGCAGTGAGACAGCGGTATCCTACGAGCAGTACTTC.

This clonotype came up many times. This chain links TRBV27 with TRBJ2-4; 11 positions match TRBD1. The CDR3 extends over 15 amino acids. CDR1 and CDR2 from the germline V gene are MNHEY and SMNVEV (reference sequence). V trimming: 6 bases; J trimming: 9 bases; junction bases outside the gene matches: 10. The CDR3 loop is CASSLTPGQGGIQYF. CDR3 coding DNA: TGTGCCAGCAGCCTTACCCCGGGACAGGGGGGCATTCAGTACTTC.

V is TRBV20-1 and J is TRBJ2-7; D is tentatively TRBD1 or TRBD2 (6 bases each). The CDR3 runs 12 residues. In germline, CDR1 is DFQATT, CDR2 SNEGSKA (reference sequence). V lost 3 bases to trimming and J lost 6 bases, with 12 bases between them. The DNA for the CDR3 is TGCAGTGCTAGGGGGGGCGGTCTCGAGCAGTACTTC. This encodes CSARGGGLEQYF.